Listed below are T cell receptor beta chains from one sample, sequenced in a study of blood T cell repertoires in COVID-19. Profiling relied on immunoSEQ multiplex PCR, and the TCRdb table lists in-frame clones only, not all of them. The sample records a few hundred thousand clones, roughly 89% being singletons. The sequencing input was peripheral blood. These receptors were obtained from a woman aged 40 to 49 who had recovered from COVID-19. Each CDR3 is given with its conserved first and last residue. The D gene is left open where the match is weak.

j_call d_call v_call cdr3_length cdr3_aa cdr3_nt
TRBJ2-5 - TRBV7-9 14 CASSPNGGAETQYF TGTGCCAGCAGCCCCAACGGCGGAGCGGAGACCCAGTACTTC
TRBJ1-1 - TRBV24-1 13 CATSDFPGTEAFF TGTGCCACCAGTGATTTTCCGGGGACTGAAGCTTTCTTT
TRBJ2-2 TRBD2 TRBV19 14 CASTGGGETGELFF TGTGCCAGTACTGGCGGGGGGGAAACCGGGGAGCTGTTTTTT
TRBJ2-3 - TRBV5-1 15 CASSLEDTYTDTQYF TGCGCCAGCAGCTTGGAGGACACCTACACAGATACGCAGTATTTT
TRBJ1-6 TRBD1 TRBV11-3 14 CASSTGTGNSPLHF TGTGCCAGCAGCACCGGGACAGGAAATTCACCCCTCCACTTT
TRBJ2-1 TRBD1 TRBV12-3/TRBV12-4 12 CASSWTGNEQFF TGTGCCAGCAGCTGGACAGGGAATGAGCAGTTCTTC
TRBJ2-5 TRBD1 TRBV30 16 CAWNSPGTGAWETQYF TGTGCCTGGAATTCTCCCGGGACAGGGGCCTGGGAGACCCAGTACTTC
TRBJ1-2 - TRBV5-4 14 CASSQTETSYGYTF TGTGCCAGCAGTCAGACAGAAACGTCCTATGGCTACACCTTC
TRBJ1-4 - TRBV2 15 CASSEGAGLNEKLFF TGTGCCAGCAGTGAAGGGGCAGGGCTTAATGAAAAACTGTTTTTT
TRBJ2-2 TRBD1 TRBV7-3 13 CASRDRNTGELFF TGTGCCAGCCGGGACAGGAACACCGGGGAGCTGTTTTTT
TRBJ2-7 TRBD1 TRBV6-5 15 CASNPDRGGPYEQYF TGTGCCAGCAATCCCGACAGGGGGGGCCCCTACGAGCAGTACTTC
TRBJ2-1 - TRBV11-3 14 CASSFLRSYNEQFF TGTGCCAGCAGCTTTCTACGATCCTACAATGAGCAGTTCTTC
TRBJ1-6 - TRBV5-1 14 CASSLSNSRSPLHF TGCGCCAGCAGCTTGTCGAACTCCCGTTCACCCCTCCACTTT
TRBJ1-1 - TRBV27 13 CASSTRGVPEAFF TGTGCCAGCAGCACCCGCGGGGTACCCGAAGCTTTCTTT
TRBJ2-7 TRBD1 TRBV5-6 15 CASSPSGTGFYEQYF TGTGCCAGCAGCCCCTCCGGGACAGGATTCTACGAGCAGTACTTC
TRBJ2-7 TRBD2 TRBV7-9 17 CASSLGLLAGGTYEQYF TGTGCCAGCAGCTTAGGGCTCCTTGCGGGGGGTACCTACGAGCAGTACTTC
TRBJ2-3 - TRBV28 12 CASRSTEDTQYF TGTGCCAGCAGGTCGACTGAAGATACGCAGTATTTT
TRBJ2-7 - TRBV28 16 CASSLLVAGRTYEQYF TGTGCCAGCAGTTTACTCGTTGCGGGGCGTACCTACGAGCAGTACTTC